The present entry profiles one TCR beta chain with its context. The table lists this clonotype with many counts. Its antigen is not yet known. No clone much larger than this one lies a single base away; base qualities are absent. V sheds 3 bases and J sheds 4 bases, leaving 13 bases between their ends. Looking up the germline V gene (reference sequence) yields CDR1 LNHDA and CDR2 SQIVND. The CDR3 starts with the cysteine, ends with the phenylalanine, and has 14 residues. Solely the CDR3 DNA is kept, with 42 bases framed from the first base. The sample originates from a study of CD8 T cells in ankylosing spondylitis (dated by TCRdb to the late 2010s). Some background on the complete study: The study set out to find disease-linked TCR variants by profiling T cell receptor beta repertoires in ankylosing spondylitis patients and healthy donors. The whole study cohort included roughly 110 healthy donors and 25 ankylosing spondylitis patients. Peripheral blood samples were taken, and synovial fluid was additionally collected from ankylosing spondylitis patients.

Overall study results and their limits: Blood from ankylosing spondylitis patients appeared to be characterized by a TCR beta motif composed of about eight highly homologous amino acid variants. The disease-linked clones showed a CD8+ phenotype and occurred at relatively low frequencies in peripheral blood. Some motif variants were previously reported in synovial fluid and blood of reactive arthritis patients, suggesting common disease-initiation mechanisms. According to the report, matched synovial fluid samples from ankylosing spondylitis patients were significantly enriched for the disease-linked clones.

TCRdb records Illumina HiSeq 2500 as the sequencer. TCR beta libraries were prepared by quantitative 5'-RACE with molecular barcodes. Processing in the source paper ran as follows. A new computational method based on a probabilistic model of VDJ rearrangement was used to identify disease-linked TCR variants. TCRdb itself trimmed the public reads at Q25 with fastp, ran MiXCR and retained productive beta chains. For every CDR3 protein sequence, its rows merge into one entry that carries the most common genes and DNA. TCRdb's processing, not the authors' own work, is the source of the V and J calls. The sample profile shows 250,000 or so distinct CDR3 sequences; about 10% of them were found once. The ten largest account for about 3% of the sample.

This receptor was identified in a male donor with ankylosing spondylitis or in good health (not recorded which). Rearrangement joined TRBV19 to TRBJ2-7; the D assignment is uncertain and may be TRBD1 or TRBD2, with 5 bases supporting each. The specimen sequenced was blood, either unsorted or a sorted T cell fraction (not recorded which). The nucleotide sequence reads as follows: TGTGCCAGTAGTATTCGGGGCAGAAGATACGAGCAGTACTTC. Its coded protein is CASSIRGRRYEQYF.